This passage covers 11 T cell receptor beta chains from one sample sequenced in a study of T-cell memory formation after mild COVID-19. TCRdb itself ran the 5' RACE reads through MiXCR, one entry per CDR3 protein. The sample contains hundreds of thousands of distinct CDR3 sequences, about 20% of which appear only once. Sequencing was performed on PBMCs or a T cell subset sorted from them (not recorded which). The source is an adult woman who had mild COVID-19 (a few samples of this study predate the infection). Cell type and time point are not known.

The chain employs TRBV7-9 and TRBJ1-1; maybe TRBD1 (6 bases). This CDR3 contains 15 residues. CDR1 is SEHNR and CDR2 is FQNEAQ in the germline V gene (reference sequence). Trimming took off 5 bases at V and 1 base at J, with 14 bases between the two ends. CDR3 region: CASSLYSQGNTEAFF. The CDR3 nucleotides read TGTGCCAGCAGCCTTTACTCACAGGGGAACACTGAAGCTTTCTTT.

The chain uses TRBV2 and TRBJ2-7; TRBD2 matches 11 bases. This CDR3 contains 15 residues. V shed 4 bases, J shed 5 bases, and the junction held 7 bases outside the gene matches. Germline V gene data show CDR1 as SNHLY and CDR2 as FYNNEI. The CDR3 DNA reads TGTGCCAGCAGTGGGCAAGGACTAGCGGGCCACGAGCAGTACTTC. The encoded protein is CASSGQGLAGHEQYF.

This clonotype was seen a single time. V is TRBV18 and J is TRBJ2-7; D uncertain. Trimming shortened V by 2 bases and J by 7 bases, and 9 bases separated the two germline ends. The CDR3 is made up of 12 amino acids. Germline V gene sequence: CDR1 KGHSH, CDR2 LQKENI. The CDR3 spells CASSPGEREQYF. The CDR3 region has the DNA TGTGCCAGCTCACCAGGGGAAAGGGAGCAGTACTTC. The full variable domain, in which reference TRBV18 and TRBJ2-7 provide the parts outside the CDR3, is NAGVMQNPRHLVRRRGQEARLRCSPMKGHSHVYWYRQLPEEGLKFMVYLQKENIIDESGMPKERFSAEFPKEGPSILRIQQVVRGDSAAYFCASSPGEREQYFGPGTRLTVT.

This clonotype was found a few times. The rearrangement links TRBV7-9 to TRBJ1-2; the D is unclear. CDR1 is SEHNR, CDR2 FQNEAQ, per germline (reference sequence). The V end lost 5 bases, the J end lost 5 bases, and 9 bases lay between the germline ends. The CDR3 covers 12 residues. As DNA, the CDR3 is TGTGCCAGCAGCATTACAGAGTATGGCTACACCTTC. This gives the protein CASSITEYGYTF.

This chain links TRBV3-1 with TRBJ2-1; 7 bases align to TRBD2. V shed 5 bases and J 9 bases; nucleotides not matched to a gene: 13. Looked up from germline, CDR1 is LGHDT and CDR2 is YNNKEL (reference sequence). The CDR3 runs 15 residues. As DNA, the CDR3 is TGTGCCAGCAGCTGGCCAAGTCGGGGGGTCACTGAGCAGTTCTTC. Translated, it gives CASSWPSRGVTEQFF.

Many counts were recorded for this clonotype. The J gene is TRBJ2-5, the V gene TRBV10-3, with TRBD2 matching over 10 bases. The CDR3 spans 14 residues. Germline CDR1 ENHRY, CDR2 SYGVKD. With 10 bases clipped from V and 5 bases from J, the junction kept 10 bases outside the gene matches. The CDR3 protein is CANSLAGAGETQYF. In DNA, the CDR3 is TGTGCCAACTCCCTAGCGGGGGCCGGGGAGACCCAGTACTTC.

The rearrangement uses TRBV7-3 and TRBJ1-5; D is unresolved. V was shortened by 4 bases and J by 9 bases, with 13 bases between the two germline ends. Germline V gene sequence: CDR1 SGHTA, CDR2 FQGTGA. This CDR3 comprises 13 residues. The CDR3 nucleotides are TGTGCCAGCAGCTACGATACCGGCAGGCCCCAGCATTTT. This encodes CASSYDTGRPQHF.

This clonotype was detected only a few times. The chain carries TRBV30 and TRBJ1-2; 7 bases fit TRBD1. J was trimmed by 0 bases and V by 3 bases; bases with no gene match: 19. Germline CDR1 reads GTSNPN; CDR2 reads SVGIG (reference sequence). CDR3 length equals 19 residues. The CDR3 nucleotides are TGTGCCTGGAGCCAAACTACACCCTCCCGGGACAGCGCTAACTATGGCTACACCTTC. It specifies CAWSQTTPSRDSANYGYTF.

The CDR3 is CASSRTSGMGNEQFF. CDR3 in DNA: TGTGCCAGCAGCCGGACTAGCGGGATGGGGAATGAGCAGTTCTTC. This chain joins TRBV16 and TRBJ2-1; 12 positions match TRBD2. Germline V CDR1 and CDR2: KGHSY, FQNENV. With 4 bases clipped from V and 7 bases from J, the junction kept 5 bases outside the gene matches. The CDR3 sequence is 15 residues long.

With regard to this clonotype: An end of the junction differs from the germline gene, which may be a read error. The J gene is TRBJ2-2, the V gene TRBV4-3; D ambiguous. The germline gives CDR1 LGHNA, CDR2 YSLEER. The CDR3 is 15 residues long. CDR3 amino acids: CASSQDLAASGELFF. CDR3 sequence (DNA): TGTGCCAGCAGCCAAGATCTCGCGGCTTCCGGGGAGCTGTTTTTT.

This clonotype was detected a few times. V gene TRBV7-2 combines with J gene TRBJ2-7; D possibly matches TRBD1 or TRBD2 (6 bases each). Germline assignment: CDR1 SGHTA and CDR2 FQGNSA. The CDR3 sequence is 19 residues long. The ends were cut back, 1 base at V and 5 bases at J, with 27 bases in the middle. The CDR3 DNA reads as TGTGCCAGCAGCTTAGTGTTAGGGGGGATGGGGACTCCGTCTGACGAGCAGTACTTC. It translates to CASSLVLGGMGTPSDEQYF. Together with reference TRBV7-2 and TRBJ2-7, the CDR3 gives the full variable domain: GAGVSQSPSNKVTEKGKDVELRCDPISGHTALYWYRQSLGQGLEFLIYFQGNSAPDKSGLPSDRFSAERTGGSVSTLTIQRTQQEDSAVYLCASSLVLGGMGTPSDEQYFGPGTRLTVT.